Sequencing of this T cell receptor (beta chain) was carried out in a study of cytomegalovirus exposure and HLA in healthy donors. Losses at the gene ends were 7 bases for V and 5 bases for J; bases not matched to a gene: 6. There are 14 residues in the CDR3. Looked up from germline, CDR1 is SNHLY and CDR2 is FYNNEI. In the PCR, 60 Vbeta and 13 Jbeta primers were used. Here immunoSEQ multiplex PCR was the method, and the copy in TCRdb shows in-frame clones only, minus some. The sample has approximately 77,000 clones, 78% seen once. This TCR was recovered from a man aged 35 to 55 in good health and CMV-seronegative. Sequenced: PBMCs. The rearrangement joins TRBV2 to TRBJ1-2; 11 bases are shared with TRBD1. The chain's CDR3 is CASNRDRGNYGYTF. For the CDR3, the DNA is TGTGCCAGCAACCGGGACAGGGGGAATTATGGCTACACCTTC.